This record concerns one T cell receptor beta chain sequence. What it recognizes is unknown. Using immunoSEQ multiplex PCR, the repertoire was profiled, and TCRdb retains in-frame clones only, with some absent. The table includes 300,000 to 400,000 clones, around four fifths detected once. The CDR3 has 15 amino acids. V shed 0 bases and J shed 1 base, with 9 bases lying between them. CDR1 and CDR2 from the germline V gene are PRHDT and FYEKMQ (reference sequence). Treatment noted: over 15 received Ad26.COV2.S at low or high dose, single or two shots; 5 received placebo; per-sample allocation not given. Samples came from day 63 after the first vaccine or placebo injection. The donor was a Boston adult aged 18-55 years. These data are taken from a study of Ad26.COV2.S vaccination and SARS-CoV-2 variants. Study-wide results and caveats: Vaccinated individuals (as opposed to placebo recipients) had higher spike-specific TCR breadth.

This chain connects TRBV13 to TRBJ1-2, with no clear D. The sequencing here drew on peripheral blood, taken in a trial of Ad26.COV2.S vaccine versus placebo. This TCR was sampled from a person between 18 and 65 years old who received the Ad26.COV2.S COVID-19 vaccine or a placebo. This CDR3 reads CASSLGVGFNYGYTF. CDR3 nucleotide sequence: TGTGCCAGCAGCTTAGGCGTCGGTTTTAACTATGGCTACACCTTC.